Given below is one TCR beta chain in context. The antigen is undetermined. Different DNA sequences within this sample yield the same CDR3. This CDR3 comprises 11 residues. V shed 6 bases, J shed 7 bases, and the junction held 3 bases outside the gene matches. The germline gives CDR1 DFQATT, CDR2 SNEGSKA (reference sequence). The data are from a study of shared clonotypes between healthy human individuals. Whole-study results and caveats: The small donor group covered limited genetic and exposure diversity. Generation probability values for non-shared clonotypes were lower than those for clonotypes shared by all four donors.

Adult Caucasians living in Nashville, Tennessee made up all of the donors. The study separated CD4+ cells into CD45RA+ naive and CD45RA-negative memory subsets. The table came from immunoSEQ multiplex PCR; TCRdb's copy has only in-frame clones and leaves some out. The sample lists about 1.1 million clones, roughly 80% seen once, with about 0.89% in the top ten. The sequence derives from a man aged 18 to 29 in good health. Some clones in this sample may be carry-over from other donors' samples. The material sequenced was memory CD4+ T cells from PBMCs. Stated subset: CD45RA-negative fraction. This chain links TRBV20-1 with TRBJ2-1; 7 bases are a match to TRBD2. CDR3 DNA sequence: TGCAGTGCCGGGGGGAGGAATGAGCAGTTCTTC. This encodes CSAGGRNEQFF.